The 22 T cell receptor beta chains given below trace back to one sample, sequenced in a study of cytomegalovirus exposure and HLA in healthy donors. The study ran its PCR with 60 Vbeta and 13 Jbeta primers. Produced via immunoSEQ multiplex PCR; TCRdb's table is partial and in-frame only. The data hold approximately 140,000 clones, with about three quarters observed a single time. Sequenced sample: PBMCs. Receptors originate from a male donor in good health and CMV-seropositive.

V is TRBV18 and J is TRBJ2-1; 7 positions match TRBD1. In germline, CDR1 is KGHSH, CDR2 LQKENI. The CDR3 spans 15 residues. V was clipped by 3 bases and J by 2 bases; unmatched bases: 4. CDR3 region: CASSPGQVTYNEQFF. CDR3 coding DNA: TGTGCCAGCTCACCTGGACAGGTTACCTACAATGAGCAGTTCTTC.

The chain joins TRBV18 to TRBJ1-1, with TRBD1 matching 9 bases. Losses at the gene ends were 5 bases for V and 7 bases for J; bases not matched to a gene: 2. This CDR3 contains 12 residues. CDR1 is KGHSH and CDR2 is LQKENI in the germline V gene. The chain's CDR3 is CASSWGQGEAFF. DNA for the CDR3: TGTGCCAGCTCATGGGGACAGGGTGAAGCTTTCTTT. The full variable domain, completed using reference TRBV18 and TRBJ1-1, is NAGVMQNPRHLVRRRGQEARLRCSPMKGHSHVYWYRQLPEEGLKFMVYLQKENIIDESGMPKERFSAEFPKEGPSILRIQQVVRGDSAAYFCASSWGQGEAFFGQGTRLTVV.

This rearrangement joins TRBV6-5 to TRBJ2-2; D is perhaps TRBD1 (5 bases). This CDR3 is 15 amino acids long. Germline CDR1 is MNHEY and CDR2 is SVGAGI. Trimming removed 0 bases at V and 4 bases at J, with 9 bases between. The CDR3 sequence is CASSYSPGITGELFF. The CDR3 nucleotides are TGTGCCAGCAGTTACTCTCCAGGGATCACCGGGGAGCTGTTTTTT.

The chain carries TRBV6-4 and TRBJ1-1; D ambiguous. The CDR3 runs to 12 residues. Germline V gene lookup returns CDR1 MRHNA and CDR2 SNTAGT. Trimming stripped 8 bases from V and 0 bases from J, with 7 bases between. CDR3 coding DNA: TGTGCCAGCCGAGGAATGAACACTGAAGCTTTCTTT. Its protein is CASRGMNTEAFF.

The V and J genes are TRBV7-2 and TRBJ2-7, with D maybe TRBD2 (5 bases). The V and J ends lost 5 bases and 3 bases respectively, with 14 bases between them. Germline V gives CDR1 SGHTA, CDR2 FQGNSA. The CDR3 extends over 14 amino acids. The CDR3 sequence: CASSHELVNYEQYF. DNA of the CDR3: TGTGCCAGCAGCCATGAACTAGTGAACTACGAGCAGTACTTC.

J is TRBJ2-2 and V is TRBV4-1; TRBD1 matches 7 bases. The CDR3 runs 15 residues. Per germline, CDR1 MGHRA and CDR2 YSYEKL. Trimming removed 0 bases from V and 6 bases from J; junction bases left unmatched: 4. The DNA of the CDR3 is TGCGCCAGCAGCCAAGATGAGGGGGCAGCCGGGGAGCTGTTTTTT. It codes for CASSQDEGAAGELFF.

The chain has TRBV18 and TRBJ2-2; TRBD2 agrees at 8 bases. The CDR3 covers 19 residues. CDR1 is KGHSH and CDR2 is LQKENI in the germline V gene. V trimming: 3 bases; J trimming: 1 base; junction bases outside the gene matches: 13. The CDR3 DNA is TGTGCCAGCTCACCGTATACCCTCAGCGGGGGCCTGAACACCGGGGAGCTGTTTTTT. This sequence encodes CASSPYTLSGGLNTGELFF.

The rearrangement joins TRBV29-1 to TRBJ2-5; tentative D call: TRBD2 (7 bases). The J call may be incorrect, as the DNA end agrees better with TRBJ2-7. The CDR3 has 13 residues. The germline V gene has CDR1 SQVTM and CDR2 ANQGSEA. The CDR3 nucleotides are TGCAGCGTACGGTTGGGGGGGCCCAACGAGCAGTACTTC. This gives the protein CSVRLGGPNEQYF.

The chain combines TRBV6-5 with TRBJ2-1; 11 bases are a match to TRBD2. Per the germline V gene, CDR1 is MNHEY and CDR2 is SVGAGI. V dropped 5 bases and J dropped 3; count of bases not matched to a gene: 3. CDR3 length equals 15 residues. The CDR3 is CASSQTSGNYNEQFF. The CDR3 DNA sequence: TGTGCCAGCAGTCAGACTAGCGGGAACTACAATGAGCAGTTCTTC.

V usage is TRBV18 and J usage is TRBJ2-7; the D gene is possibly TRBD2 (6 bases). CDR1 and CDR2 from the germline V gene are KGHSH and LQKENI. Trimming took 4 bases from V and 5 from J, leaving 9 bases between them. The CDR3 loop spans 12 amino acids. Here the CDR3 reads CASSRERDEQYF. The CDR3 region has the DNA TGTGCCAGCTCACGGGAGCGGGACGAGCAGTACTTC. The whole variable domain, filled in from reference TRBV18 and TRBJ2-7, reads NAGVMQNPRHLVRRRGQEARLRCSPMKGHSHVYWYRQLPEEGLKFMVYLQKENIIDESGMPKERFSAEFPKEGPSILRIQQVVRGDSAAYFCASSRERDEQYFGPGTRLTVT.

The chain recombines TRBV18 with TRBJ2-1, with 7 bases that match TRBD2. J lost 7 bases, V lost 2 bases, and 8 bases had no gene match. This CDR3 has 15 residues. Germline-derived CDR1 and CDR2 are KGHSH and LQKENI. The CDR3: CASSPNSGVYNEQFF. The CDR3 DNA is TGTGCCAGCTCACCAAACAGCGGGGTGTATAATGAGCAGTTCTTC. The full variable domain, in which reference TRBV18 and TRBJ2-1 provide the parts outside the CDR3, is NAGVMQNPRHLVRRRGQEARLRCSPMKGHSHVYWYRQLPEEGLKFMVYLQKENIIDESGMPKERFSAEFPKEGPSILRIQQVVRGDSAAYFCASSPNSGVYNEQFFGPGTRLTVL.

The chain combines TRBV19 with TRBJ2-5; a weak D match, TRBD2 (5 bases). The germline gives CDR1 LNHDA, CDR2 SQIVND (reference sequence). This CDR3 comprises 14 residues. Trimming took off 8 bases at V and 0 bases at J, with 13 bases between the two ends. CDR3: CASHEGGDQETQYF. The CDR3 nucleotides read TGTGCCAGTCATGAGGGTGGAGACCAAGAGACCCAGTACTTC.

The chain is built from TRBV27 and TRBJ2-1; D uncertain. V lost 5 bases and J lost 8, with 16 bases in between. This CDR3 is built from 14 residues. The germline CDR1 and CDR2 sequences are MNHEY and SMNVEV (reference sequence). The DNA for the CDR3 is TGTGCCAGCAGTACCCCCAGGATCGACGATGAGCAGTTCTTC. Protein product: CASSTPRIDDEQFF.

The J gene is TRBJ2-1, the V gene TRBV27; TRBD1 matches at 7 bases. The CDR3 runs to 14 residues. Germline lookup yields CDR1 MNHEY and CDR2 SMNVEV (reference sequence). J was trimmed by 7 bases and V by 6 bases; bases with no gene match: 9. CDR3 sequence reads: CASSGTVVVNEQFF. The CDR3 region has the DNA TGTGCCAGCAGCGGGACAGTAGTGGTGAATGAGCAGTTCTTC.

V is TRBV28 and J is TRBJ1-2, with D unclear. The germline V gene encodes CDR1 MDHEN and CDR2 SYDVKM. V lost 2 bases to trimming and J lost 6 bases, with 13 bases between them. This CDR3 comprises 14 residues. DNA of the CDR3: TGTGCCAGCAGTTTACCCAGAAAACACAATGGCTACACCTTC. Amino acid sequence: CASSLPRKHNGYTF.

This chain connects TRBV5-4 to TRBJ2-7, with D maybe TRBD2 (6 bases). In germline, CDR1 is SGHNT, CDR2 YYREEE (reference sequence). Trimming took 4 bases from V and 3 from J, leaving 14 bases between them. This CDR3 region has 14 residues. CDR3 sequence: CASSPLGGIYEQYF. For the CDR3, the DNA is TGTGCCAGCAGCCCCCTGGGGGGTATCTACGAGCAGTACTTC.

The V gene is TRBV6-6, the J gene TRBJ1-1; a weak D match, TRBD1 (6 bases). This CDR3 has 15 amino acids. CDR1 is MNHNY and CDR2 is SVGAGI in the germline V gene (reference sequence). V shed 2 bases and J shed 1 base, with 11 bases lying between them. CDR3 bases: TGTGCCAGCAGTTACCCCGGACAGTCGAACACTGAAGCTTTCTTT. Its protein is CASSYPGQSNTEAFF.

CDR3 in DNA: TGTGCCAGCAACCATTGGGACACCAACTATGGCTACACCTTC. The encoded protein is CASNHWDTNYGYTF. V usage is TRBV6-6 and J usage is TRBJ1-2; D perhaps matches TRBD1 (6 bases). Germline V gene data show CDR1 as MNHNY and CDR2 as SVGAGI (reference sequence). With 7 bases removed from V and 2 bases from J, the gap between germline ends came to 14 bases. The CDR3 totals 14 residues.

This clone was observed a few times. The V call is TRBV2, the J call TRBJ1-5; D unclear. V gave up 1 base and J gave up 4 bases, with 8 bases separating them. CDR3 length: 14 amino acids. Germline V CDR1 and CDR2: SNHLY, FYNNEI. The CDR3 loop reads CASSEGQLNQPQHF. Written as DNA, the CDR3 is TGTGCCAGCAGTGAAGGGCAGTTAAATCAGCCCCAGCATTTT.

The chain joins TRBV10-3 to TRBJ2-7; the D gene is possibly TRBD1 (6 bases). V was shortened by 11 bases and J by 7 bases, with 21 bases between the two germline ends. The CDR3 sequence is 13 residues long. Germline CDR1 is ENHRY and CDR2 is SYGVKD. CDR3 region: CAARGQSTIEQYF. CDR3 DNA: TGTGCCGCCCGGGGACAATCTACGATAGAGCAGTACTTC.

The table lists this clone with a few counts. CDR3 sequence: CASSSGQVDTGELFF. In nucleotides, the CDR3 is TGTGCCAGCAGTTCCGGACAGGTTGACACCGGGGAGCTGTTTTTT. The chain has TRBV28 and TRBJ2-2; 7 bases align to TRBD1. This CDR3 contains 15 residues. The V segment lost 4 bases and the J segment 3 bases; nucleotides outside the gene matches: 5. In germline, CDR1 is MDHEN, CDR2 SYDVKM.

The CDR3 DNA sequence: TGCAGCGTCCCACGGGACATTTACAATCAGCCCCAGCATTTT. Translation: CSVPRDIYNQPQHF. The gene calls are TRBV29-1 and TRBJ1-5; the D gene is possibly TRBD1 (6 bases). Germline V CDR1 and CDR2: SQVTM, ANQGSEA. Trimming removed 6 bases at V and 3 bases at J, with 15 bases between. CDR3 length: 14 residues. Full variable domain (missing parts from reference TRBV29-1 and TRBJ1-5): SAVISQKPSRDICQRGTSLTIQCQVDSQVTMMFWYRQQPGQSLTLIATANQGSEATYESGFVIDKFPISRPNLTFSTLTVSNMSPEDSSIYLCSVPRDIYNQPQHFGDGTRLSIL.